This TCR beta chain was observed in a study of OX40 agonist ivuxolimab in advanced cancers. The V and J ends lost 5 bases and 7 bases respectively, with 12 bases between them. The CDR3 totals 13 residues. Germline values: CDR1 MNHEY, CDR2 SMNVEV (reference sequence). Clones were sequenced by immunoSEQ multiplex PCR, and TCRdb holds only the in-frame ones, with some missing. The data contain around 53,000 clones, over 90% of them singletons. The rearrangement links TRBV27 to TRBJ1-5; the D is unclear. Sequenced here: CD4+ or CD8+ T cells sorted from blood, sampled in a trial of the OX40 agonist ivuxolimab. The TCR sequence derives from an adult with an advanced solid tumor such as melanoma, head and neck, liver or kidney cancer. The CDR3 DNA sequence: TGTGCCAGCAGTGTGACGGCGAGACAGCCCCAGCATTTT. Residues: CASSVTARQPQHF.